This is a list of T cell receptor beta chains from one sample in a study of blood T cell repertoires in COVID-19. This table comes from immunoSEQ multiplex PCR, and its TCRdb copy is limited to in-frame clones, with some not included. The data contain around 57,000 clones, approximately 86% of them seen just once; the ten biggest clones take up around 21%. Sequenced: peripheral blood. These receptor sequences come from a woman over 75 with COVID-19, enrolled during active disease. CDR3s include the opening cysteine and the closing phenylalanine or tryptophan. Each record gives: CDR3 length, clone size, J gene, V gene, D gene, CDR3 protein, CDR3 DNA. A D gene is named only where the DNA matches it firmly. Clone sizes are given selectively: once, few, many, or a class where the clone is expanded.

16,.,TRBJ1-3,TRBV5-1,TRBD1,CASSTDRGRSGNTIYF,TGCGCCAGCAGCACGGACAGGGGGAGGTCTGGAAACACCATATATTTT
13,.,TRBJ1-6,TRBV3-1/TRBV3-2,TRBD1,CASSQAGGSPLHF,TGTGCCAGCAGCCAGGCAGGGGGTTCACCCCTCCACTTT
13,.,TRBJ1-2,TRBV5-1,.,CASSTDNNYGYTF,TGCGCCAGCAGCACCGACAATAACTATGGCTACACCTTC
14,.,TRBJ2-3,TRBV19,TRBD1,CASRDRGRTDTQYF,TGTGCCAGTAGAGACAGGGGGCGCACAGATACGCAGTATTTT
16,once,TRBJ2-2,TRBV3-1/TRBV3-2,TRBD2,CASSGARGGRAGELFF,TGTGCCAGCAGCGGAGCCCGTGGGGGGAGGGCCGGGGAGCTGTTTTTT
15,.,TRBJ2-5,TRBV24-1,TRBD1,CATSDSGQGQETQYF,TGTGCCACCAGTGATTCGGGACAGGGACAAGAGACCCAGTACTTC
15,.,TRBJ2-3,TRBV7-9,.,CASSPGEGFRDTQYF,TGTGCCAGCAGCCCGGGTGAGGGTTTCCGGGATACGCAGTATTTT
15,.,TRBJ1-1,TRBV5-6,.,CASSLEVLAGKQAFF,TGTGCCAGCAGCTTGGAGGTTTTGGCAGGAAAACAAGCTTTCTTT
17,.,TRBJ1-6,TRBV7-2,.,CASSPQAMSSYNSPLHF,TGTGCCAGCAGCCCTCAAGCTATGAGCTCCTATAATTCACCCCTCCACTTT
15,.,TRBJ1-2,TRBV7-8,.,CASSLGPRGNYGYTF,TGTGCCAGCAGCTTGGGGCCGCGGGGGAACTATGGCTACACCTTC
14,.,TRBJ1-1,TRBV29-1,TRBD1,CSVDPDRGHGGAFF,TGCAGCGTTGACCCTGACAGGGGGCACGGGGGAGCTTTCTTT
14,.,TRBJ1-4,TRBV2,.,CASSEGRDNEKLFF,TGTGCCAGCAGTGAAGGGAGAGATAATGAAAAACTGTTTTTT
15,once,TRBJ1-5,TRBV6-6,.,CASSTQGNSNQPQHF,TGTGCCAGCAGTACACAGGGAAATAGCAATCAGCCCCAGCATTTT
12,.,TRBJ1-2,TRBV30,.,CAWTTGFHGYTF,TGTGCCTGGACTACAGGGTTTCATGGCTACACCTTC
13,.,TRBJ2-4,TRBV2,.,CASSAVAKNIQYF,TGTGCCAGCAGTGCTGTAGCCAAAAACATTCAGTACTTC
14,few,TRBJ1-5,TRBV19,.,CASSSGQYHQPQHF,TGTGCCAGTAGTTCAGGACAGTACCATCAGCCCCAGCATTTT
16,once,TRBJ2-4,TRBV10-3,.,CAISESNPGAKNIQYF,TGTGCCATCAGTGAGTCGAATCCCGGGGCCAAAAACATTCAGTACTTC
12,.,TRBJ2-1,TRBV10-1,TRBD1,CASGGQDNEQFF,TGCGCCAGCGGGGGACAGGACAATGAGCAGTTCTTC
15,.,TRBJ2-7,TRBV7-6,TRBD1,CASSGPGTATYEQYF,TGTGCCAGCAGCGGCCCCGGGACAGCGACCTACGAGCAGTACTTC
13,.,TRBJ2-7,TRBV29-1,TRBD2,CSAGTSGAYEQYF,TGCAGCGCCGGGACTAGCGGGGCTTACGAGCAGTACTTC
15,.,TRBJ2-7,TRBV7-2,.,CASSLALGGSYEQYF,TGTGCCAGCAGCTTAGCGCTAGGCGGTTCCTACGAGCAGTACTTC
16,.,TRBJ1-6,TRBV3-1/TRBV3-2,.,CASSPRGGASNSPLHF,TGTGCCAGCAGCCCCAGGGGTGGGGCTAGTAATTCACCCCTCCACTTT
17,.,TRBJ2-5,TRBV5-1,TRBD2,CASSRSSGGSFPETQYF,TGCGCCAGCAGCCGATCTAGCGGGGGATCATTTCCAGAGACCCAGTACTTC
12,.,TRBJ1-2,TRBV29-1,TRBD1,CSAGQGELGYTF,TGCAGCGCTGGACAGGGGGAACTAGGCTACACCTTC
16,.,TRBJ1-4,TRBV3-1/TRBV3-2,TRBD1,CASSSRLTGVNEKLFF,TGTGCCAGCAGCTCACGATTGACAGGGGTTAATGAAAAACTGTTTTTT
15,.,TRBJ1-5,TRBV5-1,.,CASSFAGGGNQPQHF,TGCGCCAGCAGCTTCGCGGGGGGTGGCAATCAGCCCCAGCATTTT
16,.,TRBJ2-7,TRBV9,TRBD2,CASSVAPGLAGGEQYF,TGTGCCAGCAGCGTAGCTCCCGGACTAGCGGGCGGCGAGCAGTACTTC
15,.,TRBJ2-2,TRBV6-5,.,CASSYSNLGAGELFF,TGTGCCAGCAGTTACTCGAACCTCGGAGCCGGGGAGCTGTTTTTT
13,.,TRBJ2-7,TRBV18,TRBD1,CASSPGTGYEQYF,TGTGCCAGCTCACCAGGGACAGGCTACGAGCAGTACTTC
17,.,TRBJ2-1,TRBV10-1,TRBD1,CASSEGGVGQGFHEQFF,TGCGCCAGCAGTGAGGGCGGGGTCGGACAGGGGTTCCATGAGCAGTTCTTC
15,.,TRBJ2-1,TRBV7-2,TRBD1,CASSRDRGSYNEQFF,TGTGCCAGCAGCAGGGACAGGGGATCCTACAATGAGCAGTTCTTC
13,.,TRBJ1-5,TRBV30,.,CAWSSQSGQPQHF,TGTGCCTGGAGTAGTCAGTCGGGTCAGCCCCAGCATTTT
13,.,TRBJ1-2,TRBV7-9,.,CASGPRDRIIYTF,TGTGCCAGCGGTCCTCGAGACAGGATTATCTACACCTTC
13,.,TRBJ2-7,TRBV5-4,TRBD1,CASSWDRSYEQYF,TGTGCCAGCAGCTGGGACAGGTCCTACGAGCAGTACTTC
18,.,TRBJ2-7,TRBV21-1,.,CASSKGAVSPHDPYEQYF,TGTGCCAGCAGCAAAGGGGCCGTCTCCCCCCACGACCCTTACGAGCAGTACTTC
12,.,TRBJ2-5,TRBV3-1/TRBV3-2,.,CASSPPGETQYF,TGTGCCAGCAGCCCGCCGGGGGAGACCCAGTACTTC
14,.,TRBJ1-1,TRBV19,TRBD1,CASMEGQWNTEAFF,TGTGCCAGTATGGAGGGACAGTGGAACACTGAAGCTTTCTTT
17,.,TRBJ2-5,TRBV2,.,CASSFTHATGRGGTQYF,TGTGCCAGCAGTTTTACCCATGCGACAGGCCGCGGGGGGACCCAGTACTTC
14,few,TRBJ1-5,TRBV12-5,TRBD1,CASGMGQPGEPQHF,TGTGCTAGTGGTATGGGACAGCCTGGGGAGCCCCAGCATTTT
19,once,TRBJ1-3,TRBV18,.,CASSPSSNSGHLSGNTIYF,TGTGCCAGCTCACCCTCTTCAAATTCCGGACATCTTTCTGGAAACACCATATATTTT
14,.,TRBJ2-7,TRBV5-1,.,CASSRRTYNYEQYF,TGCGCCAGCAGCAGACGGACATATAACTACGAGCAGTACTTC
13,.,TRBJ2-5,TRBV29-1,.,CSVEVGVGETQYF,TGCAGCGTTGAAGTAGGGGTGGGAGAGACCCAGTACTTC
14,.,TRBJ2-5,TRBV6-1,.,CASSELRFQETQYF,TGTGCCAGCAGTGAACTGAGGTTCCAAGAGACCCAGTACTTC
13,.,TRBJ1-1,TRBV6-5,TRBD1,CASRQGANTEAFF,TGTGCCAGCAGACAGGGGGCGAACACTGAAGCTTTCTTT
14,.,TRBJ2-7,TRBV6-6,TRBD1,CASSFRTGSGEQYF,TGTGCCAGCAGTTTCCGGACAGGGTCGGGCGAGCAGTACTTC
13,.,TRBJ2-7,TRBV6-6,.,CASSYEGGREQYF,TGTGCCAGCAGTTACGAAGGGGGACGCGAGCAGTACTTC
12,.,TRBJ1-2,TRBV6-6,.,CASSFSDIGYTF,TGTGCCAGCAGTTTCAGTGACATTGGCTACACCTTC
13,.,TRBJ2-5,TRBV18,.,CASSSGVQETQYF,TGTGCCAGCTCATCCGGAGTTCAAGAGACCCAGTACTTC
17,.,TRBJ2-3,TRBV5-1,TRBD2,CASSLGLAGGITDTQYF,TGCGCCAGCAGCTTGGGGCTAGCGGGGGGGATCACAGATACGCAGTATTTT
13,.,TRBJ2-7,TRBV3-1/TRBV3-2,.,CASSHGGEYEQYF,TGTGCCAGCAGCCATGGAGGGGAGTACGAGCAGTACTTC
15,.,TRBJ2-3,TRBV18,TRBD1,CASSPSTGTADTQYF,TGTGCCAGCTCACCATCGACAGGGACGGCAGATACGCAGTATTTT
19,.,TRBJ2-7,TRBV6-2/TRBV6-3,TRBD2,CASSPWGGLAGGQSYEQYF,TGTGCCAGCAGCCCCTGGGGGGGACTAGCGGGGGGCCAATCCTACGAGCAGTACTTC
13,.,TRBJ2-7,TRBV2,.,CASSVTAGDEQYF,TGTGCCAGCAGTGTGACGGCCGGGGACGAGCAGTACTTC
11,.,TRBJ1-1,TRBV20-1,.,CSASPDSEAFF,TGCAGTGCTAGTCCCGACAGTGAAGCTTTCTTT
14,.,TRBJ1-1,TRBV30,.,CAWSVLGVNTEAFF,TGTGCCTGGAGTGTACTCGGGGTGAACACTGAAGCTTTCTTT
17,.,TRBJ2-2,TRBV5-6,TRBD2,CASSLLTSGGFTGELFF,TGTGCCAGCAGCCTACTGACTAGCGGGGGGTTCACCGGGGAGCTGTTTTTT
15,.,TRBJ2-1,TRBV18,TRBD1,CASSPGTGLTNEQFF,TGTGCCAGCTCACCAGGGACAGGGCTGACCAATGAGCAGTTCTTC
15,.,TRBJ2-7,TRBV7-2,.,CASSPKGGSAGEQYF,TGTGCCAGCAGCCCCAAGGGGGGGAGTGCTGGCGAGCAGTACTTC
16,.,TRBJ2-3,TRBV5-5,TRBD2,CASSPELAGGTDTQYF,TGTGCCAGCAGCCCCGAACTAGCGGGGGGCACAGATACGCAGTATTTT
16,.,TRBJ1-6,TRBV19,TRBD1,CASSTHRDRVISPLHF,TGTGCCAGTAGTACACACCGGGACAGGGTAATTTCACCCCTCCACTTT